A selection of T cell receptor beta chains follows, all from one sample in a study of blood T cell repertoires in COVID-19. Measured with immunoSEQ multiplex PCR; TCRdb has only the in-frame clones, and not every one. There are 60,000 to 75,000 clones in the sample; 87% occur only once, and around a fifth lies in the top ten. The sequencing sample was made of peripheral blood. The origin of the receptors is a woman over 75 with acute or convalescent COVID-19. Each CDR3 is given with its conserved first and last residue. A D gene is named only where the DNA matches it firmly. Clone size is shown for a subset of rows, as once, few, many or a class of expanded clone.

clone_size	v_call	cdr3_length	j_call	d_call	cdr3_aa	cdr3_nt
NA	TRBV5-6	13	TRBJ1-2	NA	CASSLWQGGGYTF	TGTGCCAGCAGCTTGTGGCAGGGCGGTGGCTACACCTTC
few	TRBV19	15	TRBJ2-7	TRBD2	CASSLRGGSSYEQYF	TGTGCCAGTAGTCTCCGCGGGGGGAGCTCCTACGAGCAGTACTTC
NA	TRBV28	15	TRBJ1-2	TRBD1	CASSLYQGANYGYTF	TGTGCCAGCAGTTTATATCAGGGGGCTAACTATGGCTACACCTTC
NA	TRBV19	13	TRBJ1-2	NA	CASTPDSGYGYTF	TGTGCCAGTACCCCCGACAGTGGCTATGGCTACACCTTC
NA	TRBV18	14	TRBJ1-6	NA	CASSPRDVDSPLHF	TGTGCCAGCTCACCGCGGGATGTAGATTCACCCCTCCACTTT
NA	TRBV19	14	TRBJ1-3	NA	CASQSGRTGNTIYF	TGTGCCAGTCAGTCCGGGAGAACTGGAAACACCATATATTTT
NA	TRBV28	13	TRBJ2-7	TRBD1	CASSPGQGYEQYF	TGTGCCAGCAGCCCTGGACAGGGCTACGAGCAGTACTTC
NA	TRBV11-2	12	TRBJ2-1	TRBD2	CASSLGGTKQFF	TGTGCCAGCAGCTTAGGAGGGACTAAGCAGTTCTTC
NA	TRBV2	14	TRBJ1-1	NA	CASNALSIDTEAFF	TGTGCCAGCAACGCGTTGTCCATAGACACTGAAGCTTTCTTT
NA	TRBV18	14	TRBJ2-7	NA	CASSTMGSAYEQYF	TGTGCCAGCTCTACCATGGGCTCAGCCTACGAGCAGTACTTC
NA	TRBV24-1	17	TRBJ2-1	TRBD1	CATSDVTGTGGNNEQFF	TGTGCCACCAGTGATGTAACCGGGACAGGGGGTAACAATGAGCAGTTCTTC
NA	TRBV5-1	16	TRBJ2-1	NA	CASSLRQGGTMSSQFF	TGCGCCAGCAGCTTAAGGCAGGGGGGAACAATGAGTTCGCAGTTCTTC
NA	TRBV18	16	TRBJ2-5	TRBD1	CASSPPRRTGGETQYF	TGTGCCAGCTCACCACCGAGGAGGACAGGGGGAGAGACCCAGTACTTC
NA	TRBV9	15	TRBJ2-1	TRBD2	CASSVGGGGANEQFF	TGTGCCAGCAGCGTCGGTGGCGGGGGGGCGAATGAGCAGTTCTTC
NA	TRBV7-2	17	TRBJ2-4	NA	CASSLEPGYLAKNIQYF	TGTGCCAGCAGCTTAGAACCGGGATATCTAGCCAAAAACATTCAGTACTTC
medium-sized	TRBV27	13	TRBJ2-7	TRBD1	CASSSTGSYEQYF	TGTGCCAGCAGTTCGACAGGGTCTTACGAGCAGTACTTC
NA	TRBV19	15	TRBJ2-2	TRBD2	CASSLAVVSTGELFF	TGTGCCAGTAGTCTAGCGGTAGTGTCCACCGGGGAGCTGTTTTTT
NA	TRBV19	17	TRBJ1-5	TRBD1	CASGDRPGTGKGQPQHF	TGTGCCAGTGGTGACCGCCCCGGGACAGGGAAAGGTCAGCCCCAGCATTTT
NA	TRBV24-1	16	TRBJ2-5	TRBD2	CATSETLGGGKETQYF	TGTGCCACCAGTGAAACCCTCGGGGGGGGAAAAGAGACCCAGTACTTC
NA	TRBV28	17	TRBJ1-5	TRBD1	CASSLYRGQGSNQPQHF	TGTGCCAGCAGTTTATACAGGGGGCAGGGTAGCAATCAGCCCCAGCATTTT
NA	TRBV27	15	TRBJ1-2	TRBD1	CASSRDRPHFYGYTF	TGTGCCAGCAGTAGGGACAGGCCCCACTTCTATGGCTACACCTTC
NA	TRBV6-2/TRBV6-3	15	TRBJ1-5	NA	CASSKGEVWGQPQHF	TGTGCCAGCAGTAAAGGGGAGGTGTGGGGTCAGCCCCAGCATTTT
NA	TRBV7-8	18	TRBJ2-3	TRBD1	CASSSWKVGGTGTDTQYF	TGTGCCAGCAGTTCATGGAAAGTCGGAGGGACAGGGACAGATACGCAGTATTTT
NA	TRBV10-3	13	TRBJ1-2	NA	CAISGLGRDGYTF	TGTGCCATCAGTGGGTTGGGCAGGGATGGCTACACCTTC
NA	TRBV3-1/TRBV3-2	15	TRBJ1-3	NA	CASSQGWGAGNTIYF	TGTGCCAGCAGCCAAGGGTGGGGCGCTGGAAACACCATATATTTT
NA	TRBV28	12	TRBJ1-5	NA	CASSLQGQPQHF	TGTGCCAGCAGTTTACAGGGCCAGCCCCAGCATTTT
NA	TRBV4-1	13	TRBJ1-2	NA	CASSPRSPGGYTF	TGCGCCAGCAGCCCGCGATCCCCCGGGGGCTACACCTTC
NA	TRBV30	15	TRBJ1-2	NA	CAWSAGEGTNYGYTF	TGTGCCTGGAGTGCCGGGGAAGGGACTAACTATGGCTACACCTTC
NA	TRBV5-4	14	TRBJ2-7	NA	CASSLDRRSYEQYF	TGTGCCAGCAGCTTGGACAGGAGATCCTACGAGCAGTACTTC
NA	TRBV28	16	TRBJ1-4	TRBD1	CASSIWTGATNEKLFF	TGTGCCAGCAGTATTTGGACAGGAGCAACTAATGAAAAACTGTTTTTT
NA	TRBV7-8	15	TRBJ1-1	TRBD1	CASSGTGILNTEAFF	TGTGCCAGCAGTGGGACAGGGATTTTGAACACTGAAGCTTTCTTT
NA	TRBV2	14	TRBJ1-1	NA	CASSDPTMNTEAFF	TGTGCCAGCAGTGATCCCACAATGAACACTGAAGCTTTCTTT
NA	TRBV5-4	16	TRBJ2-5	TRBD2	CASNRGLAGGQETQYF	TGTGCCAGCAACCGTGGGCTAGCGGGGGGACAAGAGACCCAGTACTTC